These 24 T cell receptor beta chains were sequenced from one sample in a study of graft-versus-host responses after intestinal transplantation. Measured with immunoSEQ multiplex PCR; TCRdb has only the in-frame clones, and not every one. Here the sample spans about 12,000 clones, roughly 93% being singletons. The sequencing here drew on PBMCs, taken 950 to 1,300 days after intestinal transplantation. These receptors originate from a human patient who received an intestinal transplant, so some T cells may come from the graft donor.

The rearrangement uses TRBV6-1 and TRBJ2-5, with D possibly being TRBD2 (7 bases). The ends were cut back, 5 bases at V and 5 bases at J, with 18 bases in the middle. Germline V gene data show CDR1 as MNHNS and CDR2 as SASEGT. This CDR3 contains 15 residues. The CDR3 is CASSPMGGQGETQYF. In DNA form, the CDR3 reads TGTGCCAGCAGTCCCATGGGGGGGCAAGGGGAGACCCAGTACTTC.

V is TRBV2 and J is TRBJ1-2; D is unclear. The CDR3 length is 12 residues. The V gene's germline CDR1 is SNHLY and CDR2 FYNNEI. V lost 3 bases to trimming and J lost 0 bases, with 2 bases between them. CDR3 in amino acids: CASSEANYGYTF. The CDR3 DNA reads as TGTGCCAGCAGTGAGGCTAACTATGGCTACACCTTC.

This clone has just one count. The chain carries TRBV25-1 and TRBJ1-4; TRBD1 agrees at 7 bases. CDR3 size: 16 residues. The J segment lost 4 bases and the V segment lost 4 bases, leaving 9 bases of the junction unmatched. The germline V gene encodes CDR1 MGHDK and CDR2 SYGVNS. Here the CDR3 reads CASSVGQTPYNEKLFF. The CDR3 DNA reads TGTGCCAGCAGTGTGGGACAGACTCCTTATAATGAAAAACTGTTTTTT.

CDR3 sequence reads: CASSQSESGVRPQHF. In DNA, the CDR3 is TGTGCCAGCAGCCAATCGGAATCGGGGGTGAGACCCCAGCATTTT. This rearrangement joins TRBV16 to TRBJ1-5; tentatively, D is TRBD1 (5 bases). Per the germline V gene, CDR1 is KGHSY and CDR2 is FQNENV. V lost 0 bases and J lost 10, with 16 bases in between. The CDR3 runs to 15 residues.

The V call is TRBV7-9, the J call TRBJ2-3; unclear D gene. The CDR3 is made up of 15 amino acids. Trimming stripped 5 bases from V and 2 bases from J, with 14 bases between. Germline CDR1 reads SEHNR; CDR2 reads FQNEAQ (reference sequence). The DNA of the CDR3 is TGTGCCAGCAGCCCTCCGGACGGTCTCACAGATACGCAGTATTTT. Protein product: CASSPPDGLTDTQYF. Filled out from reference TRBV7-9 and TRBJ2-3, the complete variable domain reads DTGVSQNPRHKITKRGQNVTFRCDPISEHNRLYWYRQTLGQGPEFLTYFQNEAQLEKSRLLSDRFSAERPKGSFSTLEIQRTEQGDSAMYLCASSPPDGLTDTQYFGPGTRLTVL.

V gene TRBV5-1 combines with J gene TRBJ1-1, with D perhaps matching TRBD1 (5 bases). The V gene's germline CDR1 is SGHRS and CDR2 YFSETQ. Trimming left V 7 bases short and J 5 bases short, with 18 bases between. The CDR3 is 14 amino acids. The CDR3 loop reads CASGPGRGETEAFF. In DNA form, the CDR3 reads TGCGCCAGCGGCCCGGGGAGAGGGGAAACTGAAGCTTTCTTT. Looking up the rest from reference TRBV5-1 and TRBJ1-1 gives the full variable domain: KAGVTQTPRYLIKTRGQQVTLSCSPISGHRSVSWYQQTPGQGLQFLFEYFSETQRNKGNFPGRFSGRQFSNSRSEMNVSTLELGDSALYLCASGPGRGETEAFFGQGTRLTVV.

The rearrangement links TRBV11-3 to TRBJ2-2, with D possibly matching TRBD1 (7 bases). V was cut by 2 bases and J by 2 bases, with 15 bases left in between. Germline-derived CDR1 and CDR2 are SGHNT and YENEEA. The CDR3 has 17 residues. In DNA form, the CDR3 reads TGTGCCAGCAGCTTATTTATAGGAGGGGGCAACACCGGGGAGCTGTTTTTT. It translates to CASSLFIGGGNTGELFF.

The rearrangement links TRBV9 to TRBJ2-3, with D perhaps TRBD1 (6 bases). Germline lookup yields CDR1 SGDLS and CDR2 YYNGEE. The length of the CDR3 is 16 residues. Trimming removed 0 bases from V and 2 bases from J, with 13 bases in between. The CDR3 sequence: CASSVEGVGPTDTQYF. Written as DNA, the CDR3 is TGTGCCAGCAGCGTAGAGGGGGTGGGCCCCACAGATACGCAGTATTTT.

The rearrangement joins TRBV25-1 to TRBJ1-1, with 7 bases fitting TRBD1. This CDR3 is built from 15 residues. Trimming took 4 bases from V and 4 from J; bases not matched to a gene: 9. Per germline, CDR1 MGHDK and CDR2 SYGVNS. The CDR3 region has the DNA TGTGCCAGCAGTGGACCGGGACAGCTATTCACTGAAGCTTTCTTT. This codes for CASSGPGQLFTEAFF. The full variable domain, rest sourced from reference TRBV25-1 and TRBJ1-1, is EADIYQTPRYLVIGTGKKITLECSQTMGHDKMYWYQQDPGMELHLIHYSYGVNSTEKGDLSSESTVSRIRTEHFPLTLESARPSHTSQYLCASSGPGQLFTEAFFGQGTRLTVV.

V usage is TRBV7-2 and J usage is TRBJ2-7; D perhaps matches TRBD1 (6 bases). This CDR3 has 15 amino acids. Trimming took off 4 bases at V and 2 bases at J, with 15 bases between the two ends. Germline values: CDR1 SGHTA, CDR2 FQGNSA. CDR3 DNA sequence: TGTGCCAGCAGCTCGGTGGTGGACAGCACCTACGAGCAGTACTTC. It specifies CASSSVVDSTYEQYF.

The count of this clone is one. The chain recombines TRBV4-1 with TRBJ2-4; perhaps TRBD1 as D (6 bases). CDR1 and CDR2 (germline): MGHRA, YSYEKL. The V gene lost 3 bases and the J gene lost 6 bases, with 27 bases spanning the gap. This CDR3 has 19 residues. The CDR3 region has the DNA TGCGCCAGCAGCCACTTAATAGGACAGAAGAATTATGGTGGAAACATTCAGTACTTC. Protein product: CASSHLIGQKNYGGNIQYF.

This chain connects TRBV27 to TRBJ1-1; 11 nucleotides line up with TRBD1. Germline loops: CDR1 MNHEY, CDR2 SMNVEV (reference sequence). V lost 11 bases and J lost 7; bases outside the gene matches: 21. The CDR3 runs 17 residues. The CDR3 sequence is CASFGTRDRGRRGEAFF. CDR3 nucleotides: TGTGCCTCCTTCGGGACGAGGGACAGGGGGAGGAGGGGTGAAGCTTTCTTT.

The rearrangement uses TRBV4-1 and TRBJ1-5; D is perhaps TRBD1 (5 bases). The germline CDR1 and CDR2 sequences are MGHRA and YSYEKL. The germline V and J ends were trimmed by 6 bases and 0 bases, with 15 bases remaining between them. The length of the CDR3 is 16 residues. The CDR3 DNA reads TGCGCCAGCAGTCCAACGGCAGGGAATAGCAATCAGCCCCAGCATTTT. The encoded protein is CASSPTAGNSNQPQHF.

The CDR3 region is CASSPGHDKNIQYF. The CDR3 region has the DNA TGTGCCAGCAGTCCAGGGCACGACAAAAACATTCAGTACTTC. The rearrangement uses TRBV2 and TRBJ2-4, with D possibly being TRBD1 (5 bases). V shed 5 bases and J shed 3 bases, with 11 bases lying between them. The germline V gene encodes CDR1 SNHLY and CDR2 FYNNEI. There are 14 residues in the CDR3.

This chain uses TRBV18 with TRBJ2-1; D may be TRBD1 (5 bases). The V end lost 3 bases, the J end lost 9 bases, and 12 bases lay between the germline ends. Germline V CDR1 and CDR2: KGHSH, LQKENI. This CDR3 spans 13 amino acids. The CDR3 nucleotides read TGTGCCAGCTCACCGGAAACAGGAGCTGAGCAGTTCTTC. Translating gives CASSPETGAEQFF.

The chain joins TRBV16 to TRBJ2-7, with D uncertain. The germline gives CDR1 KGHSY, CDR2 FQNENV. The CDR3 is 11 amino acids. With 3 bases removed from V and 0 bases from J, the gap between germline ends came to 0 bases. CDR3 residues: CASSHSYEQYF. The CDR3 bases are TGTGCCAGCAGCCACTCCTACGAGCAGTACTTC.

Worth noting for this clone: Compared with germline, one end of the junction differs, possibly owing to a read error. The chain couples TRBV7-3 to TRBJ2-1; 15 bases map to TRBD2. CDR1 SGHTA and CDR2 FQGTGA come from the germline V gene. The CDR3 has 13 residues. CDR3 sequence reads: CASSWTSGGAPLF. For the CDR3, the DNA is TGTGCCAGCAGCTGGACTAGCGGGGGGGCCCCGCTCTTC.

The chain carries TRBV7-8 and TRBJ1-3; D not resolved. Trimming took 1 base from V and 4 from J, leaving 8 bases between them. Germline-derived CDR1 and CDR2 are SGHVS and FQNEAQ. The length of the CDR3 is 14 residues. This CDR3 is CASSLGTTGNTIYF. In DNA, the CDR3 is TGTGCCAGCAGCTTAGGGACTACAGGAAACACCATATATTTT.

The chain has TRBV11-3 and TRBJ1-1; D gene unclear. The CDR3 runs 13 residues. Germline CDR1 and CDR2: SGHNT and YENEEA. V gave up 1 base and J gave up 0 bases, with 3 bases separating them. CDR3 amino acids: CASSLGMNTEAFF. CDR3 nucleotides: TGTGCCAGCAGCTTAGGCATGAACACTGAAGCTTTCTTT. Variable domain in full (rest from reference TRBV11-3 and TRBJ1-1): EAGVVQSPRYKIIEKKQPVAFWCNPISGHNTLYWYLQNLGQGPELLIRYENEEAVDDSQLPKDRFSAERLKGVDSTLKIQPAELGDSAVYLCASSLGMNTEAFFGQGTRLTVV.

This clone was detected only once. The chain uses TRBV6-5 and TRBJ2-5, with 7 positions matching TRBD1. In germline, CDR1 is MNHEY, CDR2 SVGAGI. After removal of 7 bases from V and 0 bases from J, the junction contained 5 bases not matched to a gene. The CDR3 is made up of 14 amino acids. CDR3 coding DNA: TGTGCCAGCACCAAGGGGGCGTACCAAGAGACCCAGTACTTC. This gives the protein CASTKGAYQETQYF.

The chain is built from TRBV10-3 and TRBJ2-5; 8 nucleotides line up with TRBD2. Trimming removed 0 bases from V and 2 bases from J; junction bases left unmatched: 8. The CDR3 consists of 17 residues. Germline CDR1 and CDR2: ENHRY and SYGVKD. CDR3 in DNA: TGTGCCATCAGTGAGTCGATTGGCGGGGGGCGACAAGAGACCCAGTACTTC. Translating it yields CAISESIGGGRQETQYF.

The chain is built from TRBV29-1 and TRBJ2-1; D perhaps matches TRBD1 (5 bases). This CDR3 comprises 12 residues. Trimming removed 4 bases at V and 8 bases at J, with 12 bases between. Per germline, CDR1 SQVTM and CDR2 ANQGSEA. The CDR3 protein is CSVAQGTYEQFF. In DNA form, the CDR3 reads TGCAGCGTTGCCCAGGGAACCTATGAGCAGTTCTTC.

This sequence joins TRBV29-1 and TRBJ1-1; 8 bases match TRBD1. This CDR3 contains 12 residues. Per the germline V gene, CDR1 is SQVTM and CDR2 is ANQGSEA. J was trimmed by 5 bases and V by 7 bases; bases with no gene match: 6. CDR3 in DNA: TGCAGCGCCGCACAGGGGGGGACTGAAGCTTTCTTT. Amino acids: CSAAQGGTEAFF. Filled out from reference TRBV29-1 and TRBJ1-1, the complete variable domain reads SAVISQKPSRDICQRGTSLTIQCQVDSQVTMMFWYRQQPGQSLTLIATANQGSEATYESGFVIDKFPISRPNLTFSTLTVSNMSPEDSSIYLCSAAQGGTEAFFGQGTRLTVV.

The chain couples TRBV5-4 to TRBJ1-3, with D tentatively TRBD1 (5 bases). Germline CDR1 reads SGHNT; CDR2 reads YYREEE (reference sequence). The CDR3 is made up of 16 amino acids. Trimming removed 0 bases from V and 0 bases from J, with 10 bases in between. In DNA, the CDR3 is TGTGCCAGCAGCTTGGGCGGGGCCGTCTCTGGAAACACCATATATTTT. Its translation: CASSLGGAVSGNTIYF.